A single sample is the source of the 3 T cell receptor beta chains below, sequenced in a study of blood T cell repertoires in COVID-19. Using immunoSEQ multiplex PCR, the repertoire was profiled, and TCRdb retains in-frame clones only, with some absent. The sample has approximately 59,000 clones, 70% to 90% seen once; the top ten hold about 30%. Sequenced input: peripheral blood. The receptor set was obtained from a man aged 60 to 69 with COVID-19, enrolled during active disease.

The J gene is TRBJ2-2, the V gene TRBV2, with a tentative D call TRBD2 (5 bases). Trimming left V 5 bases short and J 8 bases short, with 12 bases between. The V gene's germline CDR1 is SNHLY and CDR2 FYNNEI. There are 13 residues in the CDR3. CDR3 residues: CASSIEEAGELFF. Here the CDR3 DNA reads TGTGCCAGCAGTATCGAGGAGGCGGGGGAGCTGTTTTTT.

This clone was picked up a small number of times. The chain has TRBV4-2 and TRBJ1-5; no clear D gene. The CDR3 contains 13 residues. Germline assignment: CDR1 LGHNA and CDR2 YNFKEQ. Trimming cost V 4 bases and J 4 bases, with 8 bases left between them. CDR3 DNA sequence: TGTGCCAGCAGCCGCAATGAGAATCAGCCCCAGCATTTT. This translates into CASSRNENQPQHF.

V gene TRBV5-6 combines with J gene TRBJ2-3; unclear D gene. Germline V lookup: CDR1 SGHDT, CDR2 YYEEEE. This CDR3 is 15 amino acids long. V was trimmed by 0 bases and J by 0 bases, leaving 8 bases between them. The CDR3 protein is CASSLAAFSTDTQYF. As DNA, the CDR3 is TGTGCCAGCAGCTTGGCCGCGTTTAGCACAGATACGCAGTATTTT.